The 8 T cell receptor beta chains listed next were all sequenced from one sample in a study of T cells in localized non-small cell lung cancer. TCRdb's table, derived via immunoSEQ multiplex PCR, lists solely in-frame clones and lacks some. The data show approximately 11,000 clones, with less than 60% seen just once and approximately 4.2% held by the top ten. The input for sequencing was lymph node tissue, taken before any cancer treatment. These receptors were collected from a woman aged 35 to 75 with stage II squamous cell lung carcinoma.

This clone is categorized as medium-sized. The chain uses TRBV9 and TRBJ1-2, with 9 bases fitting TRBD1. Germline trimming cut 5 bases from V and 3 bases from J; bases unmatched to any gene: 5. This CDR3 spans 14 amino acids. From germline, CDR1 is SGDLS and CDR2 YYNGEE. The CDR3 loop reads CASRADRGHYGYTF. The CDR3, as DNA: TGTGCCAGCAGGGCGGACAGGGGCCACTATGGCTACACCTTC.

This chain connects TRBV11-3 to TRBJ2-7; 7 nucleotides line up with TRBD1. Germline V gene data show CDR1 as SGHNT and CDR2 as YENEEA. The ends lost 5 bases at V and 0 bases at J; junction bases unmatched: 10. CDR3 size: 16 residues. The CDR3 reads CASSVKDWDSSYEQYF. The CDR3 bases are TGTGCCAGCAGCGTTAAGGATTGGGACAGCTCCTACGAGCAGTACTTC.

This sequence joins TRBV15 and TRBJ2-1; 14 nucleotides align to TRBD2. The V segment lost 1 base and the J segment 10 bases; nucleotides outside the gene matches: 6. Germline-derived CDR1 and CDR2 are LNHNV and YYDKDF (reference sequence). This CDR3 is 16 amino acids long. The CDR3 protein is CATSRGGLAGVVEQFF. CDR3 nucleotide sequence: TGTGCCACCAGCAGAGGGGGACTAGCGGGAGTTGTGGAGCAGTTCTTC.

V is TRBV29-1 and J is TRBJ2-7; 9 bases line up with TRBD2. This CDR3 spans 13 amino acids. Germline lookup yields CDR1 SQVTM and CDR2 ANQGSEA. V lost 6 bases to trimming and J lost 6 bases; unmatched junction nucleotides: 9. The DNA of the CDR3 is TGCAGCGTGAAAGCGGGAGGACGTTTCGAGCAGTACTTC. Translated: CSVKAGGRFEQYF.

J is TRBJ1-5 and V is TRBV19; D is possibly TRBD1 (6 bases). Germline values: CDR1 LNHDA, CDR2 SQIVND (reference sequence). Trimming took off 3 bases at V and 7 bases at J, with 13 bases between the two ends. This CDR3 contains 14 residues. The CDR3 loop reads CASSISTGQQPQHF. The CDR3 DNA reads TGTGCCAGTAGTATCAGCACAGGGCAACAGCCCCAGCATTTT.

This chain links TRBV29-1 with TRBJ2-2; TRBD1 is a possible D gene (5 bases). Trimming took 5 bases from V and 0 from J, leaving 10 bases between them. From germline, CDR1 is SQVTM and CDR2 ANQGSEA. The CDR3 contains 14 residues. DNA of the CDR3: TGCAGCGTTTATGGGGCCGCGAACACCGGGGAGCTGTTTTTT. This codes for CSVYGAANTGELFF.

The rearrangement joins TRBV11-3 to TRBJ1-3; 9 nucleotides line up with TRBD1. Germline V CDR1 and CDR2: SGHNT, YENEEA. V shed 5 bases, J shed 4 bases, and the junction held 12 bases outside the gene matches. The CDR3 is 17 amino acids. CDR3 sequence (DNA): TGTGCCAGCAGCCAAGCCCCTACAGGGACAGGGGGAAACACCATATATTTT. Its protein is CASSQAPTGTGGNTIYF.

The gene calls are TRBV9 and TRBJ2-1, with 7 bases identical to TRBD2. The germline V gene has CDR1 SGDLS and CDR2 YYNGEE. V shed 5 bases, J shed 2 bases, and the junction held 13 bases outside the gene matches. This CDR3 contains 17 residues. CDR3 residues: CASSEALRGTTYNEQFF. The CDR3 region has the DNA TGTGCCAGCAGTGAAGCGCTTCGAGGGACTACCTACAATGAGCAGTTCTTC.